This T cell receptor (beta chain) was captured by sequencing in a study of ipilimumab plus nivolumab after autologous stem cell transplantation. Overall study context: Patients received a median of about 5 ipilimumab and 8 or 9 nivolumab doses. The DLBCL group included primary refractory and relapsed cases.

Ipilimumab, 1 mg/kg, started 14 to 28 days after autologous transplant. Dosing: nivolumab 3 mg/kg IV, weeks 1, 4, 7, 10, then every two weeks to week 26. The data were produced by immunoSEQ multiplex PCR, yet TCRdb's version contains in-frame clones alone and is incomplete. This table has about 23,000 clones, 70% to 85% appearing once. This CDR3 is built from 13 residues. Germline CDR1 MNHEY, CDR2 SMNVEV (reference sequence). The junction had 6 bases not matched to a gene; V was cut back by 6 bases and J by 8 bases. Sequencing used PBMCs, obtained in a trial of ipilimumab plus nivolumab as post-transplant consolidation. The sequence came from a male donor with diffuse large B-cell lymphoma. The chain recombines TRBV27 with TRBJ1-1; 10 nucleotides agree with TRBD1. The CDR3 protein is CASRGQGKGEAFF. CDR3 DNA sequence: TGTGCCAGCAGGGGACAGGGGAAGGGGGAAGCTTTCTTT.